Here is one T cell receptor beta chain with its context. Its antigen remains undetermined. No quality values exist for individual bases; no much larger clone is one base distant. TCRbeta CDR3 regions were amplified from genomic DNA by means of the immunoSEQ Assay, a bias-controlled multiplex PCR. The study's processing was this. The number of nucleated cells in each sample was estimated by amplification of reference gene primers within the assay. Sequence reads were collapsed and filtered to measure the absolute abundance of every unique TCRbeta CDR3 rearrangement. For each sample, productive Simpson clonality was calculated as the square root of Simpson's diversity index over productive rearrangements. This is the immuneACCESS table as TCRdb keeps it, with only in-frame sequences that have V and J called. A part of the clones is gone; compared with another copy, unresolved V genes explain less than half, and the rest is unexplained. The DNA gave D and trimming, while V, J and clone size come from that table. This sample comprises some 170,000 clones, 60% to 85% of them detected only once. The ten largest clones represent around 3% of the sample.

The germline ends are 16 bases apart after V is trimmed by 5 bases and J by 6 bases. CDR1 and CDR2 were assigned from the germline V gene as SGHTA and FQGNSA. The CDR3 measures 14 amino acids from cysteine to phenylalanine. CDR3 DNA is the only sequence kept; it has 42 bases, read in frame from the first base. Collaborating institutions collected whole blood in K2EDTA tubes following their own protocols. For TCRbeta analysis, collaborators shipped samples in one of three forms: frozen whole blood, isolated PBMCs, or DNA extracted from either of those sample types. These data belong to a study of blood T cell repertoires in COVID-19 (TCRdb year 2020). Turning to the overall study: The collaborator samples originated in the United States, Italy and Spain and spanned the acute and convalescent phases of COVID-19. The material from the prospective study consisted of cDNA or gDNA derived from T cells, B-cell-depleted T cells, or PBMCs. The dataset comprised deeply sampled blood TCRbeta repertoires from subjects exposed to, actively infected with, or recovered from COVID-19. A freely available public database, intended as a resource for researchers studying the immune response to SARS-CoV-2, is where the repertoires were released. Samples were obtained from the ongoing ImmuneRACE study (first 160 participants) and from 950 to 1,500 subjects provided by 6 global collaborators. Nearly every sample came with metadata listing a de-identified subject ID, COVID-19 status, age in years and sex. HLA class I and class II types, where available, came from metadata supplied by the sample provider rather than from assay-based typing.

Paper-wide results and their limitations: Clinical and demographic metadata were provided uncurated, with the amount varying by source and participant.

The TCR was taken from a man in his 70s with acute or convalescent COVID-19. Recombination linked TRBV7-2 to TRBJ1-1; TRBD1 could be the D gene, as 5 bases match. The specimen sequenced was peripheral blood. The nucleotide sequence reads TGTGCCAGCAGCACGCGACAGCTAAGTCCTGAAGCTTTCTTT. It specifies CASSTRQLSPEAFF.